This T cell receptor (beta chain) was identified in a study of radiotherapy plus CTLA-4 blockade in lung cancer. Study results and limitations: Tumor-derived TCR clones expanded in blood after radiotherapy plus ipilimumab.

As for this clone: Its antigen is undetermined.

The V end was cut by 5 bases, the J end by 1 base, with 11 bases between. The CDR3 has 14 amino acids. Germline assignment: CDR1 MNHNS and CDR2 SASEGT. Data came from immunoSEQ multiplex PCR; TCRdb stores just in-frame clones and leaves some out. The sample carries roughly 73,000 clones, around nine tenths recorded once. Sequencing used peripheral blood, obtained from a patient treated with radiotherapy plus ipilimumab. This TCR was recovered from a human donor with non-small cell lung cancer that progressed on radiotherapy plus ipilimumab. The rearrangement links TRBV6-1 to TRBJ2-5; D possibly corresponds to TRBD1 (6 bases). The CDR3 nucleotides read TGTGCCAGCAGTCTAACAGGGTCCCAAGAGACCCAGTACTTC. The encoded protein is CASSLTGSQETQYF.